These 19 T cell receptor beta chains were sequenced from one sample in a study of cytomegalovirus exposure and HLA in healthy donors (dated by TCRdb to about 2017). Receptor libraries were prepared by the immunoSEQ multiplex PCR assay. The multiplex PCR relied on a mix of 60 forward primers for TCR Vbeta segments and 13 reverse primers for TCR Jbeta segments. Not all clones reach the TCRdb copy of this immuneACCESS table, which keeps in-frame sequences only. Checked studies attribute under half of the gap to unresolved V genes and leave the rest unexplained. The sample has 130,000 to 150,000 clones on record, approximately 78% of them singletons. Approximately 2.5% of the sample is in the top ten clones. Sequencing used PBMCs. These receptors were taken from a woman in her late teens or twenties in good health and CMV-seropositive.

The rearrangement joins TRBV14 to TRBJ2-1, with D maybe TRBD1 (6 bases). The CDR3 runs to 17 residues. With 1 base removed from V and 8 bases from J, the gap between germline ends came to 21 bases. Germline values: CDR1 SGHDN, CDR2 FVKESK. CDR3: CASSQAFDPHPGDEQFF. DNA of the CDR3: TGTGCCAGCAGCCAAGCTTTCGACCCTCACCCAGGGGATGAGCAGTTCTTC.

This clone came up once. The rearrangement links TRBV5-4 to TRBJ1-1; weak D call: TRBD1 (6 bases). Germline CDR1 is SGHNT and CDR2 is YYREEE (reference sequence). CDR3 length: 17 residues. Between the trimmed V and J ends, which lost 2 bases and 1 base, there was a span of 18 bases. CDR3 coding DNA: TGTGCCAGCAGCTTACGGGTAGGGGGTTTTTGGAACACTGAAGCTTTCTTT. Protein product: CASSLRVGGFWNTEAFF.

This chain joins TRBV4-1 and TRBJ1-4; D may be TRBD1 (6 bases). The ends were cut back, 7 bases at V and 8 bases at J, with 11 bases in the middle. The CDR3 has 12 residues. CDR1 and CDR2 (germline): MGHRA, YSYEKL. This chain's CDR3 is CASKGVKEKLFF. The CDR3 DNA reads as TGCGCCAGCAAGGGGGTTAAGGAAAAACTGTTTTTT.

The V call is TRBV2, the J call TRBJ2-1; D is uncertain. CDR3 length: 12 amino acids. The ends were cut back, 5 bases at V and 4 bases at J, with 6 bases in the middle. The V gene's germline CDR1 is SNHLY and CDR2 FYNNEI. CDR3 sequence reads: CASSRTYNEQFF. In DNA, the CDR3 is TGTGCCAGCAGTCGAACTTACAATGAGCAGTTCTTC.

There are a few counts of this clone. This chain links TRBV4-3 with TRBJ1-1; no firm D call. The CDR3 is made up of 15 amino acids. V lost 0 bases and J 1 base, leaving 9 bases between the germline ends. Germline CDR1 and CDR2: LGHNA and YSLEER. The CDR3 sequence: CASSQELGRNTEAFF. The DNA of the CDR3 is TGCGCCAGCAGCCAAGAATTAGGGAGGAACACTGAAGCTTTCTTT.

This chain connects TRBV6-1 to TRBJ1-1, with a tentative D call TRBD1 (6 bases). Germline values: CDR1 MNHNS, CDR2 SASEGT. Trimming cost V 6 bases and J 6 bases, with 8 bases left between them. The CDR3 totals 11 residues. DNA for the CDR3: TGTGCCAGCAGGGACAGACCTGAAGCTTTCTTT. This gives the protein CASRDRPEAFF.

This clone has a handful of counts. The V gene is TRBV5-1, the J gene TRBJ2-2, with a possible D match to TRBD2 (5 bases). V was shortened by 0 bases and J by 6 bases, with 6 bases between the two germline ends. The CDR3 totals 13 residues. CDR1 is SGHRS and CDR2 is YFSETQ in the germline V gene. CDR3 nucleotide sequence: TGCGCCAGCAGCTTGGCGGAGGCCGGGGAGCTGTTTTTT. It is translated as CASSLAEAGELFF. The complete variable domain, with remaining parts taken from reference TRBV5-1 and TRBJ2-2, reads KAGVTQTPRYLIKTRGQQVTLSCSPISGHRSVSWYQQTPGQGLQFLFEYFSETQRNKGNFPGRFSGRQFSNSRSEMNVSTLELGDSALYLCASSLAEAGELFFGEGSRLTVL.

The rearrangement uses TRBV28 and TRBJ1-6; the D is unclear. Between the trimmed V and J ends, which lost 6 bases and 14 bases, there was a span of 17 bases. CDR1 and CDR2 from the germline V gene are MDHEN and SYDVKM. The CDR3 consists of 13 residues. Here the CDR3 DNA reads TGTGCCAGCAGCCCGCCCCCCCCTAGAGCCCTCCACTTT. This translates into CASSPPPPRALHF. The whole variable domain, filled in from reference TRBV28 and TRBJ1-6, reads DVKVTQSSRYLVKRTGEKVFLECVQDMDHENMFWYRQDPGLGLRLIYFSYDVKMKEKGDIPEGYSVSREKKERFSLILESASTNQTSMYLCASSPPPPRALHFGNGTRLTVT.

A single count supports this clone. The chain has TRBV28 and TRBJ2-1; 8 nucleotides agree with TRBD2. This CDR3 is built from 15 residues. Trimming took 3 bases from V and 2 from J; bases not matched to a gene: 3. Looked up from germline, CDR1 is MDHEN and CDR2 is SYDVKM. Written as DNA, the CDR3 is TGTGCCAGCAGTTTGGGCGGGGGGACCTACAATGAGCAGTTCTTC. Residues: CASSLGGGTYNEQFF.

The gene calls are TRBV9 and TRBJ1-3, with 7 bases lining up with TRBD1. V shed 2 bases, J shed 2 bases, and the junction held 4 bases outside the gene matches. Per germline, CDR1 SGDLS and CDR2 YYNGEE. CDR3 length equals 15 residues. The CDR3 spells CASSVTQGAGNTIYF. The DNA for the CDR3 is TGTGCCAGCAGCGTTACTCAGGGGGCTGGAAACACCATATATTTT.

The rearrangement uses TRBV19 and TRBJ1-5; D unclear. Trimming took 3 bases from V and 4 from J, leaving 7 bases between them. CDR3 size: 13 residues. Germline V gene data show CDR1 as LNHDA and CDR2 as SQIVND (reference sequence). The CDR3 DNA follows: TGTGCCAGTAGTATCAGAGGGAATCAGCCCCAGCATTTT. Translating gives CASSIRGNQPQHF.

The chain couples TRBV10-2 to TRBJ2-5; 10 bases align to TRBD1. The DNA end is a closer match to TRBJ2-7, so the J assignment may be wrong. The germline gives CDR1 WSHSY, CDR2 SAAADI. The CDR3 extends over 12 amino acids. CDR3 DNA: TGCGAAAAGGGACAGGGGTCCGACGAGCAGTACTTC. Residues: CEKGQGSDEQYF.

This chain links TRBV5-4 with TRBJ2-4, with a tentative D call TRBD2 (7 bases). The CDR3 covers 14 residues. Trimming removed 4 bases at V and 5 bases at J, with 13 bases between. Germline CDR1 SGHNT, CDR2 YYREEE (reference sequence). CDR3 DNA sequence: TGTGCCAGCAGCCCGGGGGGCGCGGAAAACATTCAGTACTTC. Its translation: CASSPGGAENIQYF.

J is TRBJ2-3 and V is TRBV7-9; D possibly corresponds to TRBD1 (5 bases). V was cut by 1 base and J by 5 bases, with 16 bases left in between. CDR3 length: 16 amino acids. The germline gives CDR1 SEHNR, CDR2 FQNEAQ (reference sequence). This chain's CDR3 is CASSLDKTARGDTQYF. CDR3 bases: TGTGCCAGCAGCTTAGATAAGACAGCTAGAGGAGATACGCAGTATTTT.

The chain is built from TRBV30 and TRBJ1-1; a weak D match, TRBD1 (6 bases). The CDR3 runs to 13 residues. Germline V gene sequence: CDR1 GTSNPN, CDR2 SVGIG (reference sequence). V lost 6 bases to trimming and J lost 1 base, with 12 bases between them. The chain's CDR3 is CACRTGRNTEAFF. CDR3 DNA: TGTGCCTGCCGAACAGGGAGGAACACTGAAGCTTTCTTT. Based on the CDR3 plus reference TRBV30 and TRBJ1-1, the full variable domain is SQTIHQWPATLVQPVGSPLSLECTVEGTSNPNLYWYRQAAGRGLQLLFYSVGIGQISSEVPQNLSASRPQDRQFILSSKKLLLSDSGFYLCACRTGRNTEAFFGQGTRLTVV.

J is TRBJ2-7 and V is TRBV14, with 9 bases aligning to TRBD2. CDR1 SGHDN and CDR2 FVKESK come from the germline V gene. This CDR3 has 15 residues. J lost 4 bases, V lost 6 bases, and 10 bases had no gene match. The CDR3 DNA follows: TGTGCCAGCAGTACTAGCGGGTCGACGCCTTACGAGCAGTACTTC. Translated: CASSTSGSTPYEQYF.

This chain links TRBV19 with TRBJ1-1, with TRBD1 matching 8 bases. This CDR3 region has 13 residues. The V and J ends lost 8 bases and 1 base, in that order; junction bases with no gene match: 3. CDR1 and CDR2 (germline): LNHDA, SQIVND (reference sequence). The CDR3 DNA reads TGTGCCAGTGTTGGACAGGGGAACACTGAAGCTTTCTTT. Residues: CASVGQGNTEAFF.

The chain combines TRBV7-9 with TRBJ2-7, with TRBD1 matching over 7 bases. This CDR3 contains 15 residues. Germline V lookup: CDR1 SEHNR, CDR2 FQNEAQ (reference sequence). V gave up 5 bases and J gave up 0 bases; unmatched junction bases: 7. CDR3 coding DNA: TGTGCCAGCAGCACACGGACAGGTCACTCCTACGAGCAGTACTTC. Translation gives CASSTRTGHSYEQYF.

CDR3 in amino acids: CASSSDSTGELFF. CDR3 bases: TGTGCCAGCAGTTCGGACAGCACCGGGGAGCTGTTTTTT. J is TRBJ2-2 and V is TRBV27; D might be TRBD1 (6 bases). With 4 bases removed from V and 4 bases from J, the gap between germline ends came to 7 bases. The CDR3 is 13 residues long. The germline V gene has CDR1 MNHEY and CDR2 SMNVEV (reference sequence).